These T cell receptor beta chains were read from a single sample in a study of blood T cell repertoires in COVID-19. Using immunoSEQ multiplex PCR, the repertoire was profiled, and TCRdb retains in-frame clones only, with some absent. The sample holds 400,000 or so clones, around 90% seen once. The sample consisted of PBMCs or T cells enriched from blood (not recorded which). The receptors originated from a woman in her thirties or forties with acute COVID-19. CDR3s include the opening cysteine and the closing phenylalanine or tryptophan. D genes are given only for firm matches. A row's size may be missing; if present it is once, few, many or a size class.

once	TRBV7-9	-	TRBJ1-4	CASGRNEKLFF	TGTGCCAGCGGCCGTAATGAAAAACTGTTTTTT
-	TRBV2	-	TRBJ1-3	CASNTGNTIYF	TGTGCCAGCAACACAGGAAACACCATATATTTT
-	TRBV4-1	TRBD2	TRBJ2-3	CASSTGGLAGGSTDTQYF	TGCGCCAGCAGCACCGGGGGACTAGCGGGGGGCTCCACAGATACGCAGTATTTT
once	TRBV3-1/TRBV3-2	-	TRBJ1-5	CASSQDFGAGNQPQHF	TGTGCCAGCAGCCAAGACTTCGGTGCGGGGAATCAGCCCCAGCATTTT
-	TRBV7-2	-	TRBJ1-2	CASSPSTDRANYGYTF	TGTGCCAGCAGCCCCTCGACGGACAGAGCTAACTATGGCTACACCTTC
-	TRBV5-1	-	TRBJ2-6	CASSLVGAGANVLTF	TGCGCCAGCAGCTTGGTAGGGGCCGGGGCCAACGTCCTGACTTTC
-	TRBV24-1	-	TRBJ1-5	CATSDGSNQPQHF	TGTGCCACCAGTGACGGGAGCAATCAGCCCCAGCATTTT
-	TRBV5-6	-	TRBJ2-5	CASSLRLKGKTQYF	TGTGCCAGCAGCCTCCGTCTAAAGGGGAAGACCCAGTACTTC
-	TRBV7-9	-	TRBJ1-4	CASSPTGSTNEKLFF	TGTGCCAGCAGCCCCACAGGGTCAACTAATGAAAAACTGTTTTTT
-	TRBV7-9	TRBD2	TRBJ2-7	CASSFTGGPYEQYF	TGTGCCAGCAGCTTTACGGGGGGGCCCTACGAGCAGTACTTC
-	TRBV5-5	TRBD1	TRBJ1-6	CASKTGDFDSPLHF	TGTGCCAGCAAGACAGGGGATTTTGATTCACCCCTCCACTTT
few	TRBV3-1/TRBV3-2	TRBD2	TRBJ2-1	CASSILAGGYNEQFF	TGTGCCAGCAGCATACTAGCGGGGGGCTACAATGAGCAGTTCTTC
once	TRBV14	-	TRBJ2-7	CASSHRDGGYEQYF	TGTGCCAGCAGCCACCGAGACGGGGGTTACGAGCAGTACTTC
-	TRBV15	-	TRBJ1-1	CATSRDRGVNTEAFF	TGTGCCACCAGCAGAGACCGGGGAGTGAACACTGAAGCTTTCTTT
-	TRBV6-1	-	TRBJ2-3	CASSEGHQRGSGDTQYF	TGTGCCAGCAGTGAGGGACACCAAAGAGGGTCCGGGGATACGCAGTATTTT
-	TRBV6-1	-	TRBJ2-5	CASSEDFLRRGETQYF	TGTGCCAGCAGTGAGGACTTTCTGAGGAGGGGAGAGACCCAGTACTTC
-	TRBV30	-	TRBJ1-2	CAWSIRVGYNGYTF	TGTGCCTGGAGTATCCGGGTCGGGTATAATGGCTACACCTTC
-	TRBV30	-	TRBJ2-7	CAWSVGRARDF	TGTGCCTGGAGTGTTGGGCGAGCCAGAGACTTC
-	TRBV30	-	TRBJ1-2	CAWSLGLNYGYTF	TGTGCCTGGTCCTTGGGCCTCAACTATGGCTACACCTTC
-	TRBV27	-	TRBJ1-1	CASAIRGQNTEAFF	TGTGCCAGCGCAATCAGGGGACAAAACACTGAAGCTTTCTTT
-	TRBV30	-	TRBJ2-6	CAWSERSGANVLTF	TGTGCCTGGAGCGAGAGGTCTGGGGCCAACGTCCTGACTTTC
-	TRBV11-2	TRBD2	TRBJ2-7	CASSPSGGRYEQYF	TGTGCCAGCAGCCCTAGCGGGGGGCGTTACGAGCAGTACTTC
-	TRBV11-2	-	TRBJ1-3	CASSLDVVSGNTIYF	TGTGCCAGCAGCTTAGACGTCGTCTCTGGAAACACCATATATTTT
once	TRBV12-3/TRBV12-4	-	TRBJ2-6	CASRRPGANVLTF	TGTGCCAGCAGGCGCCCGGGGGCCAACGTCCTGACTTTC
-	TRBV18	TRBD1	TRBJ1-3	CASSPGQGYGNTIYF	TGTGCCAGCTCACCTGGACAGGGCTATGGAAACACCATATATTTT
-	TRBV4-2	-	TRBJ2-7	CASSQEGIIEGEQYF	TGTGCCAGCAGCCAAGAGGGGATAATTGAGGGCGAGCAGTACTTC
-	TRBV5-1	TRBD1	TRBJ2-7	CASSSWTGSYEQYF	TGCGCCAGCAGCTCCTGGACAGGGTCTTACGAGCAGTACTTC
-	TRBV18	-	TRBJ1-1	CASSPPHNTEAFF	TGTGCCAGCTCACCACCACATAACACTGAAGCTTTCTTT
once	TRBV27	-	TRBJ1-1	CASRTGTEAFF	TGTGCCAGCAGGACGGGCACTGAAGCTTTCTTT
-	TRBV19	TRBD1	TRBJ1-5	CASSRQGWDQPQHF	TGTGCCAGTAGTCGACAGGGTTGGGATCAGCCCCAGCATTTT
once	TRBV19	TRBD1	TRBJ1-2	CASSAPLPDRGSYGYTF	TGTGCCAGTAGTGCACCCCTCCCTGACAGGGGATCGTATGGCTACACCTTC
-	TRBV3-1/TRBV3-2	-	TRBJ1-1	CASSQDTGPYEAFF	TGTGCCAGCAGCCAAGATACAGGGCCCTATGAAGCTTTCTTT
-	TRBV5-4	TRBD2	TRBJ2-5	CASSLELAGGQETQYF	TGTGCCAGCAGCTTGGAGCTAGCGGGGGGGCAAGAGACCCAGTACTTC
-	TRBV4-2	TRBD2	TRBJ2-5	CASSQEGSRGEETQYF	TGTGCCAGCAGCCAAGAAGGGTCCCGGGGGGAAGAGACCCAGTACTTC
-	TRBV11-2	-	TRBJ1-3	CASSLDRAGNTIYF	TGTGCCAGCAGCTTAGACAGGGCTGGAAACACCATATATTTT
once	TRBV30	-	TRBJ1-1	CAWSVRGIAEAFF	TGTGCCTGGAGTGTACGGGGAATCGCTGAAGCTTTCTTT
-	TRBV7-9	TRBD1	TRBJ1-5	CASSGQGWNQPQHF	TGTGCCAGCAGCGGACAGGGGTGGAATCAGCCCCAGCATTTT
-	TRBV24-1	-	TRBJ1-1	CATSDQGPLNTEAFF	TGTGCCACCAGTGATCAGGGGCCCTTGAACACTGAAGCTTTCTTT
-	TRBV9	-	TRBJ2-7	CASSESGAPFYEQYF	TGTGCCAGCAGCGAGTCAGGGGCCCCATTCTACGAGCAGTACTTC
-	TRBV5-4	-	TRBJ2-3	CASSRQGTDTQYF	TGTGCCAGCAGCCGGCAGGGTACAGATACGCAGTATTTT
-	TRBV5-1	-	TRBJ1-6	CASSLRGQPNNSPLHF	TGCGCCAGCAGCCTGCGCGGGCAGCCAAATAATTCACCCCTCCACTTT
-	TRBV4-1	-	TRBJ1-5	CASSQRLTPRGIGQPQHF	TGCGCCAGCAGCCAACGCCTTACCCCGCGAGGAATCGGTCAGCCCCAGCATTTT
-	TRBV3-1/TRBV3-2	TRBD1	TRBJ1-3	CASSQDEWYRGKSSGNTIYF	TGTGCCAGCAGCCAAGATGAGTGGTACAGGGGAAAGAGCTCTGGAAACACCATATATTTT